This T cell receptor beta chain was sequenced during a study of blood T cell repertoires in COVID-19. V dropped 2 bases and J dropped 4; count of bases not matched to a gene: 5. Germline values: CDR1 SGHTA, CDR2 FQGNSA. The CDR3 contains 16 residues. Libraries were prepared by immunoSEQ multiplex PCR; TCRdb keeps only in-frame clonotypes and omits some of them. The table records about 280,000 clones, nearly 90% of them present only once. The sample consisted of PBMCs or T cells enriched from blood (not recorded which). The chain links TRBV7-2 to TRBJ1-2, with 12 positions matching TRBD1. The source is a woman under 30 with acute COVID-19. The CDR3 here is CASSLRGQGAGYGYTF. In nucleotides, the CDR3 is TGTGCCAGCAGCTTAAGGGGACAGGGGGCCGGCTATGGCTACACCTTC. The variable domain in full, completed from reference TRBV7-2 and TRBJ1-2, reads GAGVSQSPSNKVTEKGKDVELRCDPISGHTALYWYRQSLGQGLEFLIYFQGNSAPDKSGLPSDRFSAERTGGSVSTLTIQRTQQEDSAVYLCASSLRGQGAGYGYTFGSGTRLTVV.